A single sample gave rise to the 17 T cell receptor beta chains below, sequenced in a study of beta chain features in type 1 diabetes. Isolated RNA was reverse transcribed in full, so expressed TCRB transcripts were sequenced. Method: immunoSEQ multiplex PCR; TCRdb's copy keeps in-frame clones and lacks some. The table has under 400,000 clones, around 12% seen once. Antigens for these TCRs are unknown. The study's findings and limits: People with Type 1 diabetes carried modestly yet significantly shorter TCRB CDR3s in all four CD4+ subsets.

The sample comprised naive CD4+ T cells from blood. These receptors were obtained from a woman in her late teens or twenties with type 1 diabetes.

The V gene is TRBV4-1, the J gene TRBJ1-1; D unresolved. The V and J ends lost 2 bases and 6 bases respectively, with 19 bases between them. The CDR3 sequence is 16 residues long. The germline V gene encodes CDR1 MGHRA and CDR2 YSYEKL. The CDR3 loop reads CASSQPLRGRVAEAFF. For the CDR3, the DNA is TGCGCCAGCAGCCAACCCCTTAGAGGGCGGGTCGCTGAAGCTTTCTTT.

The genes are TRBV7-2 and TRBJ2-7; no definite D call. The CDR3 sequence is 14 residues long. The germline V gene encodes CDR1 SGHTA and CDR2 FQGNSA. The ends were cut back, 3 bases at V and 0 bases at J, with 9 bases in the middle. The CDR3 loop is CASSFDPSSYEQYF. DNA of the CDR3: TGTGCCAGCAGCTTCGATCCGAGCTCCTACGAGCAGTACTTC.

This chain connects TRBV10-3 to TRBJ2-2, with 7 bases matching TRBD2. With V trimmed by 8 bases and J by 3 bases, 9 bases remained unmatched. The CDR3 has 15 residues. Germline V gene data show CDR1 as ENHRY and CDR2 as SYGVKD. CDR3 protein: CAIRQGSGDTGELFF. The CDR3, as DNA: TGTGCCATCCGTCAGGGAAGCGGGGACACCGGGGAGCTGTTTTTT.

The DNA for the CDR3 is TGTGCCAGCAGCTTAGTTTCAGGGTCGGTAAACACCGGGGAGCTGTTTTTT. Amino acids: CASSLVSGSVNTGELFF. The V and J genes are TRBV7-8 and TRBJ2-2; TRBD1 is a possible D gene (5 bases). V lost 1 base, J lost 2 bases, and 14 bases lay in between. The CDR3 is 17 residues long. The germline CDR1 and CDR2 sequences are SGHVS and FQNEAQ.

The chain carries TRBV19 and TRBJ1-1, with 9 bases identical to TRBD1. V lost 8 bases to trimming and J lost 4 bases; unmatched junction nucleotides: 5. The V gene's germline CDR1 is LNHDA and CDR2 SQIVND (reference sequence). The length of the CDR3 is 13 residues. Here the CDR3 reads CASSRGQGTEAFF. The CDR3 DNA is TGTGCCAGTTCCAGGGGACAGGGCACTGAAGCTTTCTTT.

This clone was detected a few times. The J gene is TRBJ2-3, the V gene TRBV30, with TRBD2 as a possible D gene (5 bases). There are 11 residues in the CDR3. The germline CDR1 and CDR2 sequences are GTSNPN and SVGIG (reference sequence). The V and J ends lost 6 bases and 4 bases respectively, with 8 bases between them. DNA for the CDR3: TGTGCCTGTAGCGTAGCAGATACGCAGTATTTT. It translates to CACSVADTQYF.

As concerns this clone: A junction boundary mismatches the germline segment, possibly from a read error. The chain employs TRBV29-1 and TRBJ1-2, with 11 bases matching TRBD1. Germline CDR1 and CDR2: SQVTM and ANQGSEA. This CDR3 is built from 12 residues. CDR3 in DNA: TGCAGCGTTGAAGAGGGGACAGGGGGGGACCTCTTC. Translating it yields CSVEEGTGGDLF.

In its sample, this clone was seen a few times. V is TRBV28 and J is TRBJ1-2; 8 bases map to TRBD1. The CDR3 is 15 amino acids. J was trimmed by 4 bases and V by 3 bases; bases with no gene match: 7. Germline CDR1 MDHEN, CDR2 SYDVKM. Here the CDR3 DNA reads TGTGCCAGCAGTTTGGCAGGGGGCTTCGGCTATGGCTACACCTTC. It codes for CASSLAGGFGYGYTF.

In this sample, this clone turned up a few times. V is TRBV7-3 and J is TRBJ2-1; 7 nucleotides align to TRBD2. The CDR3 runs to 14 residues. The germline V gene encodes CDR1 SGHTA and CDR2 FQGTGA. The V gene end was trimmed by 3 bases and the J gene end by 6 bases; junction bases not matched to a gene: 5. For the CDR3, the DNA is TGTGCCAGCAGCTTGGGCGGGAGTAGCAATGAGCAGTTCTTC. Translation gives CASSLGGSSNEQFF.

This clone has more than one count but fewer than ten. The gene calls are TRBV6-5 and TRBJ1-1, with D unclear. V dropped 2 bases and J dropped 1 base, with 5 bases sitting between them. The CDR3 spans 13 residues. Germline V gene data show CDR1 as MNHEY and CDR2 as SVGAGI. The CDR3 is CASSYRRNTEAFF. In nucleotides, the CDR3 is TGTGCCAGCAGTTACCGGAGGAACACTGAAGCTTTCTTT.

This clone occurred a few times. The V gene is TRBV10-3, the J gene TRBJ2-5, with D tentatively TRBD2 (5 bases). The CDR3 is 11 amino acids. Trimming took 6 bases from V and 7 from J, leaving 9 bases between them. The V gene's germline CDR1 is ENHRY and CDR2 SYGVKD. The CDR3 region is CAISTEGTQYF. CDR3 DNA: TGTGCCATCAGCACAGAGGGGACCCAGTACTTC.

The V gene is TRBV29-1, the J gene TRBJ2-7; tentative D call: TRBD2 (5 bases). V was clipped by 6 bases and J by 2 bases, with 17 bases between them. The CDR3 loop spans 14 amino acids. The germline V gene has CDR1 SQVTM and CDR2 ANQGSEA. The CDR3 DNA follows: TGCAGCGTACATGGACTCCATGGGACCTACGAGCAGTACTTC. Amino acids: CSVHGLHGTYEQYF.

This clone has more than one count but fewer than ten. The chain recombines TRBV28 with TRBJ2-3; D might be TRBD2 (6 bases). CDR1 MDHEN and CDR2 SYDVKM come from the germline V gene. Trimming stripped 10 bases from V and 0 bases from J, with 14 bases between. The length of the CDR3 is 14 residues. The chain's CDR3 is CATYLAQSTDTQYF. The CDR3 DNA is TGTGCCACCTACCTAGCGCAAAGCACAGATACGCAGTATTTT.

This rearrangement joins TRBV4-1 to TRBJ2-2, with no clear D. There are 15 residues in the CDR3. The germline V gene encodes CDR1 MGHRA and CDR2 YSYEKL. Deletions cut 0 bases from V and 6 bases from J, with 11 bases between. CDR3 sequence: CASSQESTSSGELFF. The CDR3 DNA follows: TGCGCCAGCAGCCAAGAATCAACATCCTCCGGGGAGCTGTTTTTT.

The chain has TRBV9 and TRBJ2-5; weak D call: TRBD2 (5 bases). The germline gives CDR1 SGDLS, CDR2 YYNGEE. This CDR3 is built from 16 residues. V shed 0 bases and J shed 5 bases, with 17 bases lying between them. In DNA form, the CDR3 reads TGTGCCAGCAGCGTAGCCCCTAGCCCCCGAGGTGAGACCCAGTACTTC. Amino acids: CASSVAPSPRGETQYF.

The chain has TRBV9 and TRBJ2-3, with D hard to call. From germline, CDR1 is SGDLS and CDR2 YYNGEE. V was clipped by 3 bases and J by 1 base, with 6 bases between them. The CDR3 runs to 13 residues. CDR3 DNA sequence: TGTGCCAGCAGCGGCGTAGGCACAGATACGCAGTATTTT. Protein: CASSGVGTDTQYF.

A few counts support this clone. The chain combines TRBV2 with TRBJ1-5; D possibly corresponds to TRBD1 (6 bases). Germline V gene lookup returns CDR1 SNHLY and CDR2 FYNNEI. V was cut by 2 bases and J by 3 bases, with 11 bases left in between. The CDR3 loop spans 15 amino acids. CDR3 coding DNA: TGTGCCAGCAGTGAAACAACAGGGTACAATCAGCCCCAGCATTTT. It specifies CASSETTGYNQPQHF.